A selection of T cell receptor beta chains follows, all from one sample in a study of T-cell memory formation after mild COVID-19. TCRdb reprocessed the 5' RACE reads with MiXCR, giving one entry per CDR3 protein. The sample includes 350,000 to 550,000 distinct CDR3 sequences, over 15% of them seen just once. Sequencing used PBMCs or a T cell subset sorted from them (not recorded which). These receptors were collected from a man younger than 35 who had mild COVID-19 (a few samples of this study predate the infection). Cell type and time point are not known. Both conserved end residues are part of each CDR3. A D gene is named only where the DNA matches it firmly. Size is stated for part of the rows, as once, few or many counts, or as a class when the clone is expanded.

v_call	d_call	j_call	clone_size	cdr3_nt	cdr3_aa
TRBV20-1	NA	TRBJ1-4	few	TGCAGTGCTAGAGATCCAATTAGGGGGGCGGAAAAACTGTTTTTT	CSARDPIRGAEKLFF
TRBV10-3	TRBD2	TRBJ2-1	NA	TGTGCCATCAGCCCCGGGTCTGGCCGGGAGGGTGAGCAGTTCTTC	CAISPGSGREGEQFF
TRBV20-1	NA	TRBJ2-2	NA	TGCAGTGCTAGGGAAATGACAGCGAACACCGGGGAGCTGTTTTTT	CSAREMTANTGELFF
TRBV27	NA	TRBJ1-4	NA	TGTGCCAGCAGCGCCCAAGATGAAAAACTGTTTTTT	CASSAQDEKLFF
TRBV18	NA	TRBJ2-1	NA	TGTGCCAGCTCACCCCCGGGTTTCAATGAGCAGTTCTTC	CASSPPGFNEQFF
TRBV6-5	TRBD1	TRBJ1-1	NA	TGTGCCAGCCTACAGGGGAGGGTTGGTGAAGCTTTCTTT	CASLQGRVGEAFF
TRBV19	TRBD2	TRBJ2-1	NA	TGTGCCAGTAGTATGGCCGGGACTATCCATGAGCAGTTCTTC	CASSMAGTIHEQFF
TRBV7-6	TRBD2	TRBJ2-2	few	TGTGCCAGCAGCTTGACTAGCGGGGGATCGAACACCGGGGAGCTGTTTTTT	CASSLTSGGSNTGELFF
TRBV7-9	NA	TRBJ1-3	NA	TGTGCCAGCATCACCTTGCGAGGAGACTCTGGAAACACCATATATTTT	CASITLRGDSGNTIYF
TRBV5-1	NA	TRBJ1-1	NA	TGCGCCAGCAGCTTCCAGGGATTGAACACTGAAGCTTTCTTT	CASSFQGLNTEAFF
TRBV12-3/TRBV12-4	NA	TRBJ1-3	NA	TGTGCCAGCAGAGCTGACGGGGCCTCTGGAAACACCATATATTTT	CASRADGASGNTIYF
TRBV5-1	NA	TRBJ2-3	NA	TGCGCCAGCAGCTATCAAGATACGCAGTATTTT	CASSYQDTQYF
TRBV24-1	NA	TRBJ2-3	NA	TGTGCCACCAGTGAGCCAGGCCGCACAGATACGCAGTATTTT	CATSEPGRTDTQYF
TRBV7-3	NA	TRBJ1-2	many	TGTGCCAGCAGCCCCGGGGGGGTTGACTATGGCTACACCTTC	CASSPGGVDYGYTF
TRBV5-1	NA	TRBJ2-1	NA	TGCGCCAGCAGCTCGGACAGCTTCTACAATGAGCAGTTCTTC	CASSSDSFYNEQFF
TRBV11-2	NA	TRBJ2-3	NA	TGTGCCAGCAGCGCATGGGGCGCAGATACGCAGTATTTT	CASSAWGADTQYF
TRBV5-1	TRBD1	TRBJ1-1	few	TGCGCCAGCAGCCAGGACAGGGGTGAAGCTTTCTTT	CASSQDRGEAFF
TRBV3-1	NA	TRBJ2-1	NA	TGTGCCAGCAGCCAGTCGACGGCCCACAATGAGCAGTTCTTC	CASSQSTAHNEQFF
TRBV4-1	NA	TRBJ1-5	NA	TGCGCCAGCAGCCAAGATCGGGCAGGAGGGCAGCCCCAGCATTTT	CASSQDRAGGQPQHF
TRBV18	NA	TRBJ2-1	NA	TGTGCCAGCTCACCTCGACCGCATGTGAGCTCCTACAATGAGCAGTTCTTC	CASSPRPHVSSYNEQFF
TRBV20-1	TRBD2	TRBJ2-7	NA	TGCAGTGCTAGGAGCGGGAACTCCTACGAGCAGTACTTC	CSARSGNSYEQYF
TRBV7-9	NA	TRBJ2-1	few	TGTGCCAGCGGGGCCTCGTACAATGAGCAGTTCTTC	CASGASYNEQFF
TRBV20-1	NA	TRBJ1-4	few	TGCAGTTCTGGGACGGCGGGGGAAAAACTGTTTTTT	CSSGTAGEKLFF
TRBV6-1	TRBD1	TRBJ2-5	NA	TGTGCCAGCATGCTAGGGACAGCTAAGGGGGAGACCCAGTACTTC	CASMLGTAKGETQYF
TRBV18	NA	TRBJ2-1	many	TGTGCCAGCTCACCAGGGAGGTCCTACAATGAGCAGTTCTTC	CASSPGRSYNEQFF
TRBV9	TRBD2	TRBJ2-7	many	TGTGCCAGCAGCGTAGCCGGGACTAGCGGTGCGATGTACGAGCAGTACTTC	CASSVAGTSGAMYEQYF